This T cell receptor (beta chain) originates from a study of T cell responses to AZD1222 COVID-19 vaccine. Study-level findings and limits: Unmutated variant regions are reportedly targeted by nearly half of spike-specific TCRs. Clonal diversity was possibly underestimated; the donors were predominantly white British and more often female. Baseline serology detected seropositivity in only 6 or 7 AZD1222 recipients.

Profiled with immunoSEQ multiplex PCR; TCRdb holds only in-frame clones, not every one. The sample holds about 94,000 clones, approximately 90% seen once. CDR3 length: 10 residues. Trimming pared 7 bases from V and 5 bases from J, leaving 8 bases between. Germline V CDR1 and CDR2: GTSNPN, SVGIG (reference sequence). For this clone: The target antigen is unknown.

Sequences were derived from peripheral blood, sampled 28 days after the second AZD1222 dose. The J gene is TRBJ1-2, the V gene TRBV30; D remains unclear. The source of this sequence is an adult who received the AZD1222 COVID-19 vaccine. CDR3 coding DNA: TGTGCCTTCCGTCTGTATGGCTACACCTTC. Translating gives CAFRLYGYTF.